This TCR beta chain was sequenced during a study of T cells after yellow fever vaccination. This CDR3 contains 13 residues. The V end was cut by 7 bases, the J end by 2 bases, with 13 bases between. CDR1 and CDR2 from the germline V gene are SQVTM and ANQGSEA. This clonotype was found a few times. Its target is not known. Whole-study results and caveats: Overall, a small share of clonotypes was seen in both CD4 and CD8 compartments. One caveat is that FACS-sorted repertoires could contain abundant clonotypes contaminating from the bulk population. Among primary-vaccination clones, most reappeared after the booster, at around 97% for CD4 and 85% to 90% for CD8.

TCRdb redid the calling of the 5' RACE reads with MiXCR, one entry per CDR3 protein. Among some 600,000 distinct CDR3 sequences listed, 10% to 15% were seen once. V and J are TRBV29-1 and TRBJ2-3, with D uncertain. This specimen was PBMCs, taken on the day of the yellow fever booster vaccination. This sequence originates from a young man who received the YFV17D yellow fever vaccine. CDR3 nucleotide sequence: TGCAGCGGCAAAGGGCAGGTCACAGATACGCAGTATTTT. This encodes CSGKGQVTDTQYF.